This TCR beta chain is from a study of cytomegalovirus exposure and HLA in healthy donors. PCR primers comprised 60 Vbeta and 13 Jbeta primers. Clones were sequenced by immunoSEQ multiplex PCR, and TCRdb holds only the in-frame ones, with some missing. Among 110,000 or so clones, approximately 86% were seen once, and the ten largest hold 5.5% to 7%. Participants comprised healthy donors of bone marrow. Unrecorded immune exposure was likely among donors, who were nominally healthy when sampled. Trimming removed 4 bases from V and 0 bases from J; junction bases left unmatched: 6. CDR3 length: 17 residues. Per germline, CDR1 KGHSH and CDR2 LQKENI.

The chain employs TRBV18 and TRBJ2-4; 10 bases map to TRBD2. Input material: PBMCs. This TCR derives from a man in his late teens or twenties in good health and CMV-seronegative. The CDR3 DNA is TGTGCCAGCTCACTCCGGACTAGCGGAATAGCCAAAAACATTCAGTACTTC. Translating it yields CASSLRTSGIAKNIQYF.